Listed below are T cell receptor beta chains from one sample, sequenced in a study of identical twins. TCRdb re-called the 5' RACE reads with MiXCR, one entry per CDR3 protein. The sample contains some 1,600,000 distinct CDR3 sequences, around 33% of which appear only once. Sequencing input: cord blood. Receptors originate from a newborn girl in good health. The CDR3 runs from the conserved cysteine through the conserved F or W. D genes are given only for firm matches. Clone size is given for some rows only: seen once, a few or many times, or a class if the clone is expanded.

clone_size	v_call	d_call	j_call	cdr3_aa	cdr3_nt
NA	TRBV3-1	TRBD2	TRBJ2-1	CASTRSGTSGEGQFF	TGTGCCAGCACCCGATCCGGGACTAGCGGCGAAGGGCAGTTCTTC
few	TRBV11-3	TRBD2	TRBJ2-7	CASSLGPISLAGFYNEQYF	TGTGCCAGCAGCTTAGGCCCTATCTCACTAGCGGGATTTTACAATGAGCAGTACTTC
NA	TRBV12-5	NA	TRBJ2-5	CASGLDGSTFVEQYF	TGTGCTAGTGGTTTGGACGGGAGTACTTTTGTGGAGCAATACTTC
NA	TRBV2	NA	TRBJ2-5	CASRWEWTAQETQYF	TGTGCCAGCAGATGGGAATGGACGGCACAAGAGACCCAGTACTTC
NA	TRBV20-1	TRBD2	TRBJ2-7	CSARGPLAGEHEQYF	TGCAGTGCTAGAGGCCCCCTAGCGGGAGAGCACGAGCAGTACTTC
NA	TRBV20-1	TRBD1	TRBJ1-2	CSAPSGGGYTF	TGCAGTGCTCCCTCAGGGGGTGGCTACACCTTC
NA	TRBV12-3/TRBV12-4	TRBD2	TRBJ2-1	CASSTWTSGGALGNEQFF	TGTGCCAGCAGTACATGGACTAGCGGGGGGGCGCTTGGGAATGAGCAGTTCTTC
few	TRBV6-5	NA	TRBJ2-7	CASSYRETGYEQYF	TGTGCCAGCAGTTACCGGGAGACGGGCTACGAGCAGTACTTC
few	TRBV28	NA	TRBJ2-7	CASRGYVNYEQYF	TGTGCCAGCAGAGGGTACGTCAACTACGAGCAGTACTTC
few	TRBV9	NA	TRBJ1-2	CASSVVGQGYTF	TGTGCCAGCAGCGTAGTAGGGCAAGGCTACACCTTC
NA	TRBV6-1	TRBD2	TRBJ2-3	CASSYSGAATDTQYF	TGTGCCAGCAGTTATAGCGGGGCCGCGACAGATACGCAGTATTTT
few	TRBV10-1	NA	TRBJ2-3	CASSPGHRISTDTQYF	TGCGCCAGCAGTCCGGGACACAGGATTAGCACAGATACGCAGTATTTT
NA	TRBV14	TRBD2	TRBJ2-5	CASSQDSPLLAGGMDEQYF	TGTGCCAGCAGCCAAGATTCGCCCTTACTAGCGGGAGGTATGGATGAGCAGTACTTC
NA	TRBV6-5	NA	TRBJ2-5	CASSYVTRGGQETQYF	TGTGCCAGCAGTTACGTGACTAGAGGGGGCCAAGAGACCCAGTACTTC
NA	TRBV3-1	TRBD2	TRBJ2-3	CASSEQAGVADTQYF	TGTGCCAGCAGTGAACAAGCGGGAGTAGCAGATACGCAGTATTTT
NA	TRBV18	NA	TRBJ2-1	CASSPHRQLQAHNEQFF	TGTGCCAGCTCACCCCACAGACAGCTACAGGCACACAATGAGCAGTTCTTC
NA	TRBV6-1	NA	TRBJ1-2	CASSALGRGNYGYTF	TGTGCCAGCAGTGCCCTAGGTCGGGGGAACTATGGCTACACCTTC
NA	TRBV7-2	NA	TRBJ2-3	CASSRGIDTQYF	TGTGCCAGCAGCAGGGGGATAGATACGCAGTATTTT
many	TRBV12-3/TRBV12-4	TRBD1	TRBJ1-2	CASNFRTGMNYGYTF	TGTGCCAGCAACTTTCGGACAGGGATGAACTATGGCTACACCTTC
NA	TRBV25-1	TRBD2	TRBJ2-1	CASKRTSDNEQFF	TGTGCCAGCAAACGGACTAGCGACAATGAGCAGTTCTTC
NA	TRBV5-1	TRBD2	TRBJ2-1	CASSLPLAGGPRHEQFF	TGCGCCAGCAGTCTGCCTTTAGCGGGAGGGCCACGGCATGAGCAGTTCTTC
NA	TRBV5-1	NA	TRBJ1-4	CASSFGAVNEKLFF	TGCGCCAGCAGCTTCGGGGCCGTGAATGAAAAACTGTTTTTT
few	TRBV4-1	NA	TRBJ1-5	CASSQRTGNQPQHF	TGCGCCAGCAGCCAAAGGACAGGCAATCAGCCCCAGCATTTT
NA	TRBV5-4	TRBD2	TRBJ2-2	CASSWGLAGTWTGELFF	TGTGCCAGCAGCTGGGGACTAGCGGGGACCTGGACCGGGGAGCTGTTTTTT
NA	TRBV21-1	NA	TRBJ2-1	CASSRDERDPDNEQFF	TGTGCCAGCAGCAGAGATGAGCGGGACCCGGACAATGAGCAGTTCTTC
NA	TRBV7-8	NA	TRBJ2-4	CASSPRQSRAKNIQYF	TGTGCCAGCAGCCCCCGACAGAGCCGAGCCAAAAACATTCAGTACTTC
NA	TRBV12-3/TRBV12-4	TRBD2	TRBJ2-1	CASSFRTSANNEQFF	TGTGCCAGCAGTTTTCGGACTAGCGCAAACAATGAGCAGTTCTTC
NA	TRBV3-1	NA	TRBJ2-5	CASSQEAGTETQYF	TGTGCCAGCAGCCAAGAGGCAGGGACAGAGACCCAGTACTTC
NA	TRBV5-1	TRBD2	TRBJ2-7	CASSTAGLASLYNEQYF	TGCGCCAGCAGCACTGCGGGACTAGCGTCACTTTACAATGAGCAGTACTTC
few	TRBV5-1	TRBD1	TRBJ1-2	CASSPDLDRVGGYTF	TGCGCCAGCAGCCCTGACCTGGACAGGGTCGGTGGCTACACCTTC
few	TRBV18	NA	TRBJ2-1	CASSTQYNEQFF	TGTGCCAGCTCAACTCAATACAATGAGCAGTTCTTC
few	TRBV20-1	TRBD1	TRBJ2-7	CSATSTGGWYEQYF	TGCAGTGCTACTTCCACAGGGGGCTGGTACGAGCAGTACTTC
many	TRBV20-1	TRBD1	TRBJ1-2	CSALGQPYGYTF	TGCAGTGCTTTGGGACAGCCTTATGGCTACACCTTC
few	TRBV2	NA	TRBJ1-2	CASSEKSVRDYGYTF	TGTGCCAGCAGTGAAAAGTCGGTCCGAGACTATGGCTACACCTTC
few	TRBV5-1	TRBD2	TRBJ2-1	CASSLAVQRGSNEQFF	TGCGCCAGCAGCTTGGCCGTCCAGCGGGGGTCCAATGAGCAGTTCTTC
NA	TRBV7-9	NA	TRBJ2-5	CASSRKRLVKETQYF	TGTGCCAGCAGCCGAAAACGACTGGTAAAAGAGACCCAGTACTTC
NA	TRBV5-1	NA	TRBJ2-6	CASSLTGPFSGANVLTF	TGCGCCAGCAGCTTGACAGGGCCCTTCTCTGGGGCCAACGTCCTGACTTTC
few	TRBV2	NA	TRBJ2-3	CASSDPSGTDTQYF	TGTGCCAGCAGTGATCCTAGCGGCACAGATACGCAGTATTTT
many	TRBV5-1	TRBD2	TRBJ2-7	CASSLISGGSYEQYF	TGCGCCAGCAGCTTGATTAGCGGGGGCTCCTACGAGCAGTACTTC
NA	TRBV20-1	TRBD2	TRBJ2-4	CSAVQPGLAEYGQYF	TGCAGTGCTGTACAACCGGGACTAGCGGAATACGGGCAGTACTTC
few	TRBV24-1	NA	TRBJ2-1	CATSDADEQFF	TGTGCCACCAGTGATGCCGATGAGCAGTTCTTC
NA	TRBV12-3/TRBV12-4	TRBD1	TRBJ2-3	CASSLSSGTVGPTDTQYF	TGTGCCAGCAGTTTATCATCCGGGACAGTGGGGCCCACAGATACGCAGTATTTT
NA	TRBV7-9	TRBD2	TRBJ2-1	CASSLATSGLSNEQFF	TGTGCCAGCAGCTTAGCGACTAGCGGGCTTTCCAATGAGCAGTTCTTC
NA	TRBV4-2	NA	TRBJ2-1	CASSQETEYNEQFF	TGTGCCAGCAGCCAAGAGACGGAATACAATGAGCAGTTCTTC
many	TRBV4-2	TRBD2	TRBJ2-5	CASSPWTSGQETQYF	TGTGCCAGCAGCCCTTGGACTAGCGGTCAAGAGACCCAGTACTTC
few	TRBV7-9	NA	TRBJ2-7	CASSVRQTLSDEQYF	TGTGCCAGCAGCGTCCGACAGACGCTTTCGGACGAGCAGTACTTC
few	TRBV5-1	NA	TRBJ2-7	CASSGLSLAYEQYF	TGCGCCAGCAGCGGCCTCTCCTTGGCCTACGAGCAGTACTTC
NA	TRBV20-1	TRBD2	TRBJ2-1	CSARRLAGGPAYNEQFF	TGCAGTGCTAGAAGACTAGCGGGGGGGCCGGCCTACAATGAGCAGTTCTTC
few	TRBV10-3	TRBD2	TRBJ2-1	CAISDGGVQFF	TGTGCCATCAGTGATGGGGGGGTCCAGTTCTTC
NA	TRBV6-2/TRBV6-3	NA	TRBJ1-2	CASSYVWGLGYGHTF	TGTGCCAGCAGTTACGTATGGGGGCTCGGCTATGGCCACACCTTC
few	TRBV3-1	NA	TRBJ1-5	CASSQQNGGPGQPQHF	TGTGCCAGCAGCCAGCAAAATGGGGGGCCGGGTCAGCCCCAGCATTTT
NA	TRBV7-9	NA	TRBJ2-7	CASSLGDIGQYEQYF	TGTGCCAGCAGCTTAGGAGATATAGGTCAGTACGAGCAGTACTTC